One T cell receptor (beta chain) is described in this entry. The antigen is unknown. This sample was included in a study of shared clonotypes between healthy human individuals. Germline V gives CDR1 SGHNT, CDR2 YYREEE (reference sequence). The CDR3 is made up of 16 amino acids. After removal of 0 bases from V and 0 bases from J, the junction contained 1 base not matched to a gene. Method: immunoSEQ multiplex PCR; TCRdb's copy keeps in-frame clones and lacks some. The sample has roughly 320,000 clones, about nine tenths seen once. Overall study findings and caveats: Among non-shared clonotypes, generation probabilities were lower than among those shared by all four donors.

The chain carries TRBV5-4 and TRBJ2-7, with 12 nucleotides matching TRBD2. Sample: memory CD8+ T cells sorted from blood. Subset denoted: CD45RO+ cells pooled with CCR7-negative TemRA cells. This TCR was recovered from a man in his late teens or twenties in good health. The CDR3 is CASSLGTSGVSYEQYF. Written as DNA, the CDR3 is TGTGCCAGCAGCTTGGGGACTAGCGGGGTCTCCTACGAGCAGTACTTC.